This entry is about one T cell receptor (beta chain). The sample comes from a study of blood T cell repertoires in COVID-19. About the research overall: The study drew acute and convalescent COVID-19 samples from the United States, Italy and Spain.

As handled by the study authors: Amplifying reference gene primers gave estimates of nucleated cell counts. TCRdb's copy holds only in-frame clones and misses some; the assay was immunoSEQ multiplex PCR. V, J and clone size derive from that table, while D and trimming were established from the DNA sequence. Here the sample spans 150,000 to 200,000 clones, approximately 80% being singletons. V was shortened by 4 bases and J by 0 bases, with 12 bases between the two germline ends. CDR3 length: 16 residues. Germline CDR1 reads LGHDT; CDR2 reads YNNKEL (reference sequence). Enrolled through a virtual design, the participants were between roughly 18 and 90 years of age and came from 24 US areas. Which cohort a participant joined came from the clinical history participants gave.

V and J are TRBV3-1 (or the pseudogene TRBV3-2) and TRBJ1-4; D gene uncertain. Sequenced input: PBMCs or T cells enriched from blood (not recorded which). The sequence was collected from a man in his 70s who had been exposed to COVID-19. The CDR3 sequence is CASSLRGGSTNEKLFF. Here the CDR3 DNA reads TGTGCCAGCAGCCTCCGAGGTGGGTCAACTAATGAAAAACTGTTTTTT.